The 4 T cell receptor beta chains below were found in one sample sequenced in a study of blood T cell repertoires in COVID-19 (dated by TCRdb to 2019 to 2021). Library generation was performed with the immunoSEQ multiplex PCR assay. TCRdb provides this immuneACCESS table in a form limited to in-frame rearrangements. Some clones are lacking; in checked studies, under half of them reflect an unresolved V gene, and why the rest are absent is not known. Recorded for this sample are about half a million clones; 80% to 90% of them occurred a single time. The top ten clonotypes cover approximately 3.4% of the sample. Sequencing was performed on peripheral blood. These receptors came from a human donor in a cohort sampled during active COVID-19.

The CDR3 DNA sequence: TGTGCCAGCAAAGAGGACAGGGGGCTCACAGATACGCAGTATTTT. This encodes CASKEDRGLTDTQYF. V gene TRBV6-5 combines with J gene TRBJ2-3, with 11 bases fitting TRBD1. The germline gives CDR1 MNHEY, CDR2 SVGAGI. CDR3 size: 15 residues. Trimming cost V 7 bases and J 2 bases; bases outside gene matches: 5.

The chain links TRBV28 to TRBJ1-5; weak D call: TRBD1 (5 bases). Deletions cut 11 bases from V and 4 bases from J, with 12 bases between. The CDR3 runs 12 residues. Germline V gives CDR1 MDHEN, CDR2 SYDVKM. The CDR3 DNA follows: TGTGCCGGATCCGGGGGGAATCAGCCCCAGCATTTT. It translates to CAGSGGNQPQHF.

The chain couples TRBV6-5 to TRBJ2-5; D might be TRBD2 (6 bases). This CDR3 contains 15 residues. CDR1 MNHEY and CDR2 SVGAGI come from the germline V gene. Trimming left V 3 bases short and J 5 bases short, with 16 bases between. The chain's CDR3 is CASSYGTGVMETQYF. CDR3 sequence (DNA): TGTGCCAGCAGTTATGGGACGGGAGTAATGGAGACCCAGTACTTC.

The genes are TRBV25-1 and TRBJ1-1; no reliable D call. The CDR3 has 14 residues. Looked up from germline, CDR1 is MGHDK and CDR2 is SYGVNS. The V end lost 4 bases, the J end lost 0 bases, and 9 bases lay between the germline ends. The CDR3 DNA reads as TGTGCCAGCAGTGTACGGGGAGTGAACACTGAAGCTTTCTTT. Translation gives CASSVRGVNTEAFF.